The 27 T cell receptor beta chains given below trace back to one sample, sequenced in a study of shared clonotypes between healthy human individuals (dated by TCRdb to 2019 to 2021). The library was prepared using the immunoSEQ multiplex PCR assay. TCRdb obtained this table from immuneACCESS and retained in-frame rearrangements with V and J assigned. These tables miss some clones; where compared with another copy, unresolved V genes account for less than half of the shortfall, and the remainder is unexplained. This sample comprises about half a million clones, roughly 80% of them detected only once. The top ten clonotypes cover 12% of the sample. The sample taken for sequencing was PBMCs. The receptor set was obtained from a woman aged 40 to 50 in good health. Some clones in this sample may be carry-over from other donors' samples.

The V gene is TRBV19, the J gene TRBJ2-7; D uncertain. CDR3 length: 14 amino acids. Germline V gene sequence: CDR1 LNHDA, CDR2 SQIVND (reference sequence). Trimming left V 7 bases short and J 0 bases short, with 13 bases between. The CDR3 spells CASTPGYGSYEQYF. The CDR3 DNA reads as TGTGCCAGTACCCCCGGGTACGGCTCCTACGAGCAGTACTTC.

The V and J genes are TRBV7-2 and TRBJ2-5; 8 bases match TRBD2. The CDR3 loop spans 16 amino acids. V shed 0 bases and J 2 bases; nucleotides not matched to a gene: 5. Germline assignment: CDR1 SGHTA and CDR2 FQGNSA. CDR3 loop: CASSLAVTSVQETQYF. The CDR3 DNA is TGTGCCAGCAGCTTAGCGGTGACTAGCGTGCAAGAGACCCAGTACTTC.

Concerning this clone: A single base is all that separates this from a far larger clone, so a read error is likely. The identical CDR3 is also encoded by other nucleotide sequences in the sample. The chain carries TRBV30 and TRBJ2-2; a weak D match, TRBD2 (5 bases). Looked up from germline, CDR1 is GTSNPN and CDR2 is SVGIG (reference sequence). The CDR3 covers 15 residues. CDR3 bases: TGTGCCTGGAGTCTAGGTCGAGTTGACACCGGGGAGCCGTTTTTT. Amino acid sequence: CAWSLGRVDTGEPFF. Drawing the rest from reference TRBV30 and TRBJ2-2, the complete variable domain is SQTIHQWPATLVQPVGSPLSLECTVEGTSNPNLYWYRQAAGRGLQLLFYSVGIGQISSEVPQNLSASRPQDRQFILSSKKLLLSDSGFYLCAWSLGRVDTGEPFFGEGSRLTVL.

The chain is built from TRBV4-1 and TRBJ1-4; perhaps TRBD1 as D (6 bases). This CDR3 has 15 amino acids. Germline assignment: CDR1 MGHRA and CDR2 YSYEKL. Trimming stripped 0 bases from V and 8 bases from J, with 13 bases between. The CDR3 DNA is TGCGCCAGCAGCCAAGATTGGACAGAATGGGAAAAACTGTTTTTT. Translation: CASSQDWTEWEKLFF.

CDR3 bases: TGCGCCAGCAGTGAGTCGGCTTTAGGGACAGCAGTCTATGGCTACACCTTC. Protein sequence: CASSESALGTAVYGYTF. This sequence joins TRBV10-2 and TRBJ1-2; 7 bases fit TRBD1. J lost 4 bases, V lost 0 bases, and 11 bases had no gene match. The germline V gene encodes CDR1 WSHSY and CDR2 SAAADI. There are 17 residues in the CDR3.

The rearrangement joins TRBV2 to TRBJ2-2; 7 positions match TRBD1. From germline, CDR1 is SNHLY and CDR2 FYNNEI. The CDR3 runs to 15 residues. Losses at the gene ends were 5 bases for V and 1 base for J; bases not matched to a gene: 4. The CDR3 nucleotides read TGTGCCAGCAGTACTCGACAGGGGAACACCGGGGAGCTGTTTTTT. It translates to CASSTRQGNTGELFF.

V gene TRBV28 combines with J gene TRBJ1-1, with D perhaps TRBD1 (5 bases). Germline-derived CDR1 and CDR2 are MDHEN and SYDVKM. V was shortened by 6 bases and J by 3 bases, with 20 bases between the two germline ends. The CDR3 contains 16 residues. The CDR3 sequence is CASRVETVREDTEAFF. CDR3 DNA sequence: TGTGCCAGCAGGGTAGAGACAGTAAGAGAGGACACTGAAGCTTTCTTT.

The chain couples TRBV15 to TRBJ2-3; D unclear. Trimming shortened V by 0 bases and J by 12 bases, and 10 bases separated the two germline ends. Germline V gene lookup returns CDR1 LNHNV and CDR2 YYDKDF (reference sequence). This CDR3 comprises 12 residues. CDR3 sequence: CATSRDITPQYF. Written as DNA, the CDR3 is TGTGCCACCAGCAGAGACATAACCCCCCAGTATTTT.

The chain joins TRBV5-3 to TRBJ2-7, with 12 bases identical to TRBD2. TRBV5-3 is an open reading frame, and its role is uncertain. There are 15 residues in the CDR3. The ends lost 4 bases at V and 2 bases at J; junction bases unmatched: 4. The DNA of the CDR3 is TGTGCCAGAAGCACCGGGACTAGCGGGCCCTACGAGCAGTACTTC. It specifies CARSTGTSGPYEQYF.

V and J are TRBV10-3 and TRBJ2-5, with unresolved D. V was trimmed by 4 bases and J by 5 bases, leaving 8 bases between them. Germline lookup yields CDR1 ENHRY and CDR2 SYGVKD. The CDR3 runs to 12 residues. This chain's CDR3 is CAISGPGETQYF. DNA of the CDR3: TGTGCCATCAGTGGGCCTGGGGAGACCCAGTACTTC.

V is TRBV28 and J is TRBJ2-5; 8 bases line up with TRBD2. Germline V CDR1 and CDR2: MDHEN, SYDVKM. There are 16 residues in the CDR3. V trimming: 5 bases; J trimming: 2 bases; junction bases outside the gene matches: 10. The CDR3 DNA reads TGTGCCAGCAGTCCCCAGAGCGGGAGAACACAAGAGACCCAGTACTTC. Its protein is CASSPQSGRTQETQYF. The full variable domain, completed using reference TRBV28 and TRBJ2-5, is DVKVTQSSRYLVKRTGEKVFLECVQDMDHENMFWYRQDPGLGLRLIYFSYDVKMKEKGDIPEGYSVSREKKERFSLILESASTNQTSMYLCASSPQSGRTQETQYFGPGTRLLVL.

The CDR3 nucleotides are TGCAGTGCCAGCAGGGTTGAAGAGCAGTACTTC. Translation gives CSASRVEEQYF. The genes are TRBV20-1 and TRBJ2-7; possible D gene TRBD1, 5 bases. The CDR3 spans 11 residues. V was trimmed by 6 bases and J by 7 bases, leaving 13 bases between them. Germline loops: CDR1 DFQATT, CDR2 SNEGSKA (reference sequence).

This chain uses TRBV9 with TRBJ1-1, with TRBD1 as a possible D gene (5 bases). Trimming took 7 bases from V and 4 from J, leaving 14 bases between them. The V gene's germline CDR1 is SGDLS and CDR2 YYNGEE. The CDR3 is 13 residues long. DNA for the CDR3: TGTGCCAGCGCGGGACTAACGGGCACTGAAGCTTTCTTT. This encodes CASAGLTGTEAFF.

The chain combines TRBV7-9 with TRBJ1-5; no reliable D call. Germline lookup yields CDR1 SEHNR and CDR2 FQNEAQ (reference sequence). Trimming removed 3 bases at V and 6 bases at J, with 12 bases between. The CDR3 is made up of 14 amino acids. Written as DNA, the CDR3 is TGTGCCAGCAGCTTCTCCTCGACGGGTCAGCCCCAGCATTTT. Translating gives CASSFSSTGQPQHF.

This chain uses TRBV18 with TRBJ2-7; 8 nucleotides line up with TRBD1. The CDR3 extends over 14 amino acids. From germline, CDR1 is KGHSH and CDR2 LQKENI. Trimming removed 3 bases from V and 5 bases from J; junction bases left unmatched: 6. The DNA for the CDR3 is TGTGCCAGCTCACCGTCCAGGGGGCGCGACGAGCAGTACTTC. It yields the protein CASSPSRGRDEQYF.

Turning to this clone: A far larger clone lies a single base away; this is likely a read error. The chain employs TRBV6-6 and TRBJ2-2, with D hard to call. This CDR3 is 15 amino acids long. CDR1 and CDR2 from the germline V gene are MNHNY and SVGAGI (reference sequence). In DNA, the CDR3 is TGTGCCAGCACCACCGCACAGACCAACACCGTGGAGCTGTTTTTT. It yields the protein CASTTAQTNTVELFF.

The table lists this clone with a count of one. This chain links TRBV5-1 with TRBJ2-1; D not certain. The CDR3 loop spans 16 amino acids. CDR1 is SGHRS and CDR2 is YFSETQ in the germline V gene. V shed 0 bases and J shed 0 bases, with 10 bases lying between them. The CDR3 DNA reads as TGCGCCAGCAGCTTGGACGCAGCGAGCTCCTACAATGAGCAGTTCTTC. It specifies CASSLDAASSYNEQFF.

This chain connects TRBV25-1 to TRBJ1-1; possibly TRBD1 for D (6 bases). This CDR3 is built from 18 residues. The germline V gene encodes CDR1 MGHDK and CDR2 SYGVNS. V gave up 1 base and J gave up 0 bases, with 18 bases separating them. CDR3 loop: CASSESFGGASMNTEAFF. In nucleotides, the CDR3 is TGTGCCAGCAGTGAATCTTTTGGGGGCGCTTCCATGAACACTGAAGCTTTCTTT.

This chain connects TRBV5-1 to TRBJ2-7; TRBD2 aligns across 9 bases. Germline V gives CDR1 SGHRS, CDR2 YFSETQ. The CDR3 totals 16 residues. Trimming cost V 4 bases and J 5 bases; bases outside gene matches: 13. The CDR3 here is CASSPARGAGGHEQYF. CDR3 nucleotides: TGCGCCAGCAGCCCTGCCCGGGGGGCGGGAGGGCACGAGCAGTACTTC.

The chain joins TRBV20-1 to TRBJ2-1; D is uncertain. Germline V lookup: CDR1 DFQATT, CDR2 SNEGSKA (reference sequence). Trimming cost V 4 bases and J 5 bases, with 6 bases left between them. There are 11 residues in the CDR3. CDR3 region: CSAMTDNEQFF. CDR3 in DNA: TGCAGTGCTATGACTGACAATGAGCAGTTCTTC.

The sample holds many counts of this clone. The chain joins TRBV5-1 to TRBJ2-7, with 9 bases fitting TRBD2. CDR1 and CDR2 from the germline V gene are SGHRS and YFSETQ. CDR3 length: 15 residues. The ends lost 3 bases at V and 6 bases at J; junction bases unmatched: 10. CDR3 sequence: CASSSGSSGGLEQYF. The CDR3 DNA reads as TGCGCCAGCAGCTCGGGAAGTAGCGGGGGCCTCGAGCAGTACTTC. The complete variable domain, with remaining parts taken from reference TRBV5-1 and TRBJ2-7, reads KAGVTQTPRYLIKTRGQQVTLSCSPISGHRSVSWYQQTPGQGLQFLFEYFSETQRNKGNFPGRFSGRQFSNSRSEMNVSTLELGDSALYLCASSSGSSGGLEQYFGPGTRLTVT.

The gene calls are TRBV9 and TRBJ2-7, with D unclear. With 0 bases removed from V and 6 bases from J, the gap between germline ends came to 10 bases. This CDR3 is built from 13 residues. Germline lookup yields CDR1 SGDLS and CDR2 YYNGEE. CDR3 nucleotide sequence: TGTGCCAGCAGCGTAGTCCCCTGGCGCGAGCAGTACTTC. Its protein product is CASSVVPWREQYF.

This clone appeared a few times. The chain recombines TRBV6-1 with TRBJ2-7; 8 bases align to TRBD2. This CDR3 has 14 amino acids. The V gene's germline CDR1 is MNHNS and CDR2 SASEGT. Trimming at V came to 6 bases and at J to 7 bases, leaving 11 bases not matched to a gene. This CDR3 is CASSRSSGSWEQYF. The CDR3 DNA reads TGTGCCAGCAGCCGGAGCAGCGGGAGTTGGGAGCAGTACTTC.

The chain is built from TRBV2 and TRBJ2-2; possibly TRBD2 for D (6 bases). There are 15 residues in the CDR3. Trimming removed 4 bases at V and 3 bases at J, with 12 bases between. Germline CDR1 is SNHLY and CDR2 is FYNNEI. The CDR3 here is CASSAFSGHTGELFF. Here the CDR3 DNA reads TGTGCCAGCAGTGCGTTTAGCGGACACACCGGGGAGCTGTTTTTT.

The chain carries TRBV4-1 and TRBJ2-7; 8 nucleotides match TRBD2. The CDR3 extends over 16 amino acids. Trimming took 4 bases from V and 0 from J; bases not matched to a gene: 8. Germline CDR1 is MGHRA and CDR2 is YSYEKL. CDR3: CASSPRLAGFSYEQYF. CDR3 DNA sequence: TGCGCCAGCAGCCCCCGGCTAGCGGGCTTCTCCTACGAGCAGTACTTC.

As to this clone: This sequence is one base from a far larger clone and is likely a read error. The sample carries other DNA sequences with the same CDR3. The chain employs TRBV7-8 and TRBJ2-7; D not resolved. This CDR3 is built from 15 residues. Germline CDR1 reads SGHVS; CDR2 reads FQNEAQ. Trimming took 6 bases from V and 2 from J, leaving 17 bases between them. The DNA for the CDR3 is TGTGCCAGCAGTTCCCTCCGCTACTCACCCTACGAGCAGTACTTC. Its translation: CASSSLRYSPYEQYF.

This clone was recorded many times. Other DNA sequences in this sample translate to the same CDR3. The J gene is TRBJ1-5, the V gene TRBV2; tentatively, D is TRBD1 (6 bases). This CDR3 region has 12 residues. Germline loops: CDR1 SNHLY, CDR2 FYNNEI. V was shortened by 4 bases and J by 9 bases, with 10 bases between the two germline ends. CDR3 bases: TGTGCCAGCAGTGTGGGAGGGGGGCCCCAGCATTTT. Encoded protein: CASSVGGGPQHF.